The next 19 T cell receptor beta chains were all read from a single sample in a study of blood T cell repertoires in COVID-19. TCRdb keeps only in-frame clones here, not all; method: immunoSEQ multiplex PCR. In the table there are roughly 69,000 clones, 65% to 80% of which are singletons. Sequencing was carried out using peripheral blood. Every receptor here comes from a human donor in a cohort sampled during active COVID-19.

J is TRBJ1-1 and V is TRBV5-1; D unclear. Germline values: CDR1 SGHRS, CDR2 YFSETQ. CDR3 size: 13 residues. Between the trimmed V and J ends, which lost 0 bases and 5 bases, there was a span of 8 bases. CDR3 loop: CASSLVPGTEAFF. The CDR3, as DNA: TGCGCCAGCAGCTTGGTTCCCGGGACTGAAGCTTTCTTT.

The chain links TRBV28 to TRBJ1-1, with 10 positions matching TRBD1. V lost 4 bases to trimming and J lost 3 bases; unmatched junction nucleotides: 8. The germline gives CDR1 MDHEN, CDR2 SYDVKM. The CDR3 consists of 16 residues. CDR3 amino acids: CASSSPPGTGDTEAFF. As DNA, the CDR3 is TGTGCCAGCAGTTCCCCACCCGGGACAGGGGACACTGAAGCTTTCTTT.

V gene TRBV30 combines with J gene TRBJ2-7, with 8 positions matching TRBD2. Per germline, CDR1 GTSNPN and CDR2 SVGIG (reference sequence). CDR3 length: 14 amino acids. The V and J ends lost 3 bases and 0 bases, in that order; junction bases with no gene match: 4. Written as DNA, the CDR3 is TGTGCCTGGAGCGGAGGGACTAGCTCCTACGAGCAGTACTTC. Amino acids: CAWSGGTSSYEQYF.

The CDR3, as DNA: TGTGCCAGCATCAGGACAGGGGACAACTATGGCTACACCTTC. This encodes CASIRTGDNYGYTF. The chain combines TRBV5-6 with TRBJ1-2; 9 bases are a match to TRBD1. V shed 6 bases and J 2 bases; nucleotides not matched to a gene: 5. The CDR3 extends over 14 amino acids. Germline CDR1 is SGHDT and CDR2 is YYEEEE. The full variable domain, completed using reference TRBV5-6 and TRBJ1-2, is DAGVTQSPTHLIKTRGQQVTLRCSPKSGHDTVSWYQQALGQGPQFIFQYYEEEERQRGNFPDRFSGHQFPNYSSELNVNALLLGDSALYLCASIRTGDNYGYTFGSGTRLTVV.

This clone came up once. The gene calls are TRBV6-2 or TRBV6-3 and TRBJ2-2; D perhaps matches TRBD2 (6 bases). The germline CDR1 and CDR2 sequences are MNHEY and SVGEGT. The V gene lost 5 bases and the J gene lost 6 bases, with 13 bases spanning the gap. This CDR3 comprises 14 residues. CDR3 amino acids: CASSLRGSPGELFF. CDR3 nucleotide sequence: TGTGCCAGCAGTCTTCGGGGGAGTCCCGGGGAGCTGTTTTTT.

V gene TRBV5-5 combines with J gene TRBJ1-5, with TRBD1 identical over 8 bases. The V gene end was trimmed by 0 bases and the J gene end by 1 base; junction bases not matched to a gene: 0. The V gene's germline CDR1 is SGHKS and CDR2 YYEKEE (reference sequence). This CDR3 is 15 amino acids long. CDR3 sequence: CASSLGQGSNQPQHF. The CDR3 bases are TGTGCCAGCAGCTTGGGACAGGGGAGCAATCAGCCCCAGCATTTT.

This clone was observed a handful of times. This rearrangement joins TRBV13 to TRBJ2-7; D is perhaps TRBD1 (6 bases). The V gene lost 0 bases and the J gene lost 7 bases, with 10 bases spanning the gap. The germline gives CDR1 PRHDT, CDR2 FYEKMQ (reference sequence). CDR3 length: 13 amino acids. The CDR3 nucleotides are TGTGCCAGCAGCTTAGGACCCCAGGGGGAGCAGTACTTC. This sequence encodes CASSLGPQGEQYF.

The chain employs TRBV6-4 and TRBJ1-1, with TRBD1 as a possible D gene (6 bases). The length of the CDR3 is 15 residues. V was trimmed by 6 bases and J by 0 bases, leaving 14 bases between them. Per the germline V gene, CDR1 is MRHNA and CDR2 is SNTAGT. The CDR3 protein is CASRVQGAMNTEAFF. CDR3 in DNA: TGTGCCAGCAGAGTACAGGGAGCCATGAACACTGAAGCTTTCTTT.

The V gene is TRBV9, the J gene TRBJ1-2, with 10 bases aligning to TRBD1. This CDR3 comprises 15 residues. The junction had 7 bases not matched to a gene; V was cut back by 4 bases and J by 4 bases. Germline V gene lookup returns CDR1 SGDLS and CDR2 YYNGEE. The CDR3 region is CASSPRTGGTYGYTF. Here the CDR3 DNA reads TGTGCCAGCAGCCCTCGGACAGGGGGAACCTATGGCTACACCTTC.

This sequence joins TRBV3-1 (or the pseudogene TRBV3-2) and TRBJ2-5; D may be TRBD1 (6 bases). V gave up 5 bases and J gave up 4 bases, with 20 bases separating them. The germline CDR1 and CDR2 sequences are LGHDT and YNNKEL (reference sequence). This CDR3 region has 16 residues. DNA for the CDR3: TGTGCCAGCAGCTCAGACGGTTCTCTCAGGGGAGAGACCCAGTACTTC. Its protein product is CASSSDGSLRGETQYF.

V usage is TRBV30 and J usage is TRBJ2-5; a weak D match, TRBD2 (7 bases). CDR1 and CDR2 (germline): GTSNPN, SVGIG (reference sequence). The CDR3 loop spans 14 amino acids. Trimming took off 3 bases at V and 5 bases at J, with 16 bases between the two ends. This CDR3 is CAWRSGGALETQYF. DNA of the CDR3: TGTGCCTGGAGAAGTGGGGGGGCCCTGGAGACCCAGTACTTC.

This chain links TRBV28 with TRBJ2-1; 9 bases match TRBD2. V lost 6 bases and J lost 7; bases outside the gene matches: 13. The CDR3 extends over 16 amino acids. Germline V gene data show CDR1 as MDHEN and CDR2 as SYDVKM. The CDR3 bases are TGTGCCAGCAGCCTGAAGCGGGGGGAAAGGTATAATGAGCAGTTCTTC. It specifies CASSLKRGERYNEQFF.

The chain is built from TRBV18 and TRBJ1-1, with D unresolved. Germline V lookup: CDR1 KGHSH, CDR2 LQKENI. The CDR3 is 14 residues long. V lost 2 bases and J 1 base, leaving 8 bases between the germline ends. This chain's CDR3 is CASSPLRENTEAFF. The CDR3 nucleotides are TGTGCCAGCTCACCATTGCGGGAGAACACTGAAGCTTTCTTT.

The sample holds one count of this clone. CDR3 amino acids: CASSLFRPGQGAGETQYF. CDR3 nucleotides: TGTGCCAGCAGCCTATTTCGCCCAGGACAGGGGGCGGGGGAGACCCAGTACTTC. This chain connects TRBV27 to TRBJ2-5, with 11 nucleotides matching TRBD1. The CDR3 length is 18 residues. V gave up 6 bases and J gave up 5 bases; unmatched junction bases: 17. Germline V gene sequence: CDR1 MNHEY, CDR2 SMNVEV (reference sequence).

V gene TRBV3-1 (or the pseudogene TRBV3-2) combines with J gene TRBJ2-3; 12 nucleotides agree with TRBD2. Germline CDR1 is LGHDT and CDR2 is YNNKEL (reference sequence). There are 17 residues in the CDR3. V shed 4 bases, J shed 4 bases, and the junction held 9 bases outside the gene matches. The chain's CDR3 is CASSRLSSGGAADTQYF. CDR3 coding DNA: TGTGCCAGCAGCCGCCTTTCTAGCGGGGGGGCCGCAGATACGCAGTATTTT.

The chain recombines TRBV15 with TRBJ2-5; a weak D match, TRBD1 (5 bases). The length of the CDR3 is 15 residues. CDR1 is LNHNV and CDR2 is YYDKDF in the germline V gene (reference sequence). With 0 bases removed from V and 2 bases from J, the gap between germline ends came to 10 bases. Here the CDR3 DNA reads TGTGCCACCAGCAGAGATCTTTCAGGGCAAGAGACCCAGTACTTC. Translated, it gives CATSRDLSGQETQYF.

This clone was detected only a few times. The J gene is TRBJ1-4, the V gene TRBV5-1; 7 bases align to TRBD1. With V trimmed by 1 base and J by 4 bases, 10 bases remained unmatched. The CDR3 length is 17 residues. Germline V gene sequence: CDR1 SGHRS, CDR2 YFSETQ. DNA for the CDR3: TGCGCCAGCAGCTTGTTCGGGACAGCGCCGGGTAATGAAAAACTGTTTTTT. Amino acids: CASSLFGTAPGNEKLFF.

This rearrangement joins TRBV25-1 to TRBJ2-3; 9 bases line up with TRBD2. CDR1 MGHDK and CDR2 SYGVNS come from the germline V gene. CDR3 size: 15 residues. V lost 4 bases and J lost 7; bases outside the gene matches: 9. For the CDR3, the DNA is TGTGCCAGCAGTGGGGGGGGGACTAGCTCGAATACGCAGTATTTT. Amino acids: CASSGGGTSSNTQYF.

The chain recombines TRBV14 with TRBJ1-2; 8 bases match TRBD1. The CDR3 length is 15 residues. The germline V gene has CDR1 SGHDN and CDR2 FVKESK. Trimming took 0 bases from V and 4 from J; bases not matched to a gene: 4. As DNA, the CDR3 is TGTGCCAGCAGCCAAGACCCAGGGGGCGTCTATGGCTACACCTTC. It translates to CASSQDPGGVYGYTF.